Following are 12 T cell receptor beta chains from one sample sequenced in a study of shared clonotypes between healthy human individuals. Clones were read by immunoSEQ multiplex PCR, and TCRdb kept only the in-frame ones, dropping some. The data hold a few million clones, with about 92% observed a single time. The sequenced material came from naive CD4+ T cells sorted from blood. Subset noted: CD45RA+ positively selected. These receptors all stem from a man between 18 and 35 years old in good health.

This chain links TRBV19 with TRBJ1-5, with D uncertain. Germline V lookup: CDR1 LNHDA, CDR2 SQIVND (reference sequence). CDR3 length: 14 amino acids. Trimming removed 5 bases from V and 4 bases from J, with 12 bases in between. CDR3 sequence reads: CASSPPWPNQPQHF. CDR3 nucleotides: TGTGCCAGTAGTCCCCCGTGGCCTAATCAGCCCCAGCATTTT. Full variable domain (missing parts from reference TRBV19 and TRBJ1-5): DGGITQSPKYLFRKEGQNVTLSCEQNLNHDAMYWYRQDPGQGLRLIYYSQIVNDFQKGDIAEGYSVSREKKESFPLTVTSAQKNPTAFYLCASSPPWPNQPQHFGDGTRLSIL.

The J gene is TRBJ1-2, the V gene TRBV2; 9 nucleotides line up with TRBD1. This CDR3 has 12 residues. The germline V gene has CDR1 SNHLY and CDR2 FYNNEI. V was clipped by 8 bases and J by 8 bases; unmatched bases: 6. The DNA for the CDR3 is TGTGCCAGCGCGGGACAGGGTATCGGCTACACCTTC. Protein product: CASAGQGIGYTF.

This chain uses TRBV2 with TRBJ1-3; D gene uncertain. Deletions cut 4 bases from V and 4 bases from J, with 8 bases between. The germline V gene encodes CDR1 SNHLY and CDR2 FYNNEI. The CDR3 has 13 amino acids. In DNA, the CDR3 is TGTGCCAGCAGTGGTGGGCCCGGAAACACCATATATTTT. Amino acids: CASSGGPGNTIYF.

V usage is TRBV2 and J usage is TRBJ2-3, with D perhaps matching TRBD2 (7 bases). V was trimmed by 8 bases and J by 2 bases, leaving 17 bases between them. This CDR3 has 15 amino acids. The germline gives CDR1 SNHLY, CDR2 FYNNEI. The CDR3 nucleotides read TGTGCCAGCCGGGGGAGCGGGACATTCACAGATACGCAGTATTTT. Encoded protein: CASRGSGTFTDTQYF.

The CDR3 here is CASSLVAGHSTDTQYF. Here the CDR3 DNA reads TGTGCCAGCAGCTTAGTTGCAGGACACAGCACAGATACGCAGTATTTT. The gene calls are TRBV11-2 and TRBJ2-3; weak D call: TRBD1 (5 bases). CDR1 is SGHAT, CDR2 FQNNGV, per germline. CDR3 size: 16 residues. Trimming left V 1 base short and J 0 bases short, with 11 bases between.

As DNA, the CDR3 is TGTGCCACCAGCAGGGTAACAGGGACCCACTATGGCTACACCTTC. This encodes CATSRVTGTHYGYTF. V usage is TRBV15 and J usage is TRBJ1-2; maybe TRBD1 (6 bases). CDR1 is LNHNV, CDR2 YYDKDF, per germline (reference sequence). Trimming took off 3 bases at V and 3 bases at J, with 14 bases between the two ends. The CDR3 contains 15 residues.

Note on this clone: Other nucleotide sequences from this sample produce the same CDR3. The chain joins TRBV6-6 to TRBJ1-5, with D possibly TRBD1 on 6 matching bases. CDR3 length: 13 amino acids. V was trimmed by 8 bases and J by 1 base, leaving 9 bases between them. Per the germline V gene, CDR1 is MNHNY and CDR2 is SVGAGI (reference sequence). As DNA, the CDR3 is TGTGCCAGCGCCGGGGGCAGCAATCAGCCCCAGCATTTT. This sequence encodes CASAGGSNQPQHF.

Points on this clone: Other DNA sequences within the sample encode an identical CDR3. The rearrangement uses TRBV9 and TRBJ2-2, with TRBD1 identical over 7 bases. CDR1 SGDLS and CDR2 YYNGEE come from the germline V gene. After removal of 2 bases from V and 6 bases from J, the junction contained 4 bases not matched to a gene. The CDR3 loop spans 14 amino acids. The DNA of the CDR3 is TGTGCCAGCAGCGTCTCTACAGGGGCCGGGGAGCTGTTTTTT. Residues: CASSVSTGAGELFF.

A remark on this clone: Other DNA sequences in the sample encode the same CDR3. The chain combines TRBV5-1 with TRBJ2-2; no clear D. Trimming took 1 base from V and 0 from J, leaving 1 base between them. This CDR3 contains 13 residues. Per the germline V gene, CDR1 is SGHRS and CDR2 is YFSETQ. The CDR3 region is CASSLPNTGELFF. Here the CDR3 DNA reads TGCGCCAGCAGCTTGCCGAACACCGGGGAGCTGTTTTTT. Supplemented by reference TRBV5-1 and TRBJ2-2, the full variable domain reads KAGVTQTPRYLIKTRGQQVTLSCSPISGHRSVSWYQQTPGQGLQFLFEYFSETQRNKGNFPGRFSGRQFSNSRSEMNVSTLELGDSALYLCASSLPNTGELFFGEGSRLTVL.

This clone was observed once. This chain uses TRBV19 with TRBJ2-7, with D maybe TRBD1 (6 bases). V was trimmed by 7 bases and J by 2 bases, leaving 15 bases between them. Germline lookup yields CDR1 LNHDA and CDR2 SQIVND (reference sequence). The CDR3 is 14 amino acids. The DNA of the CDR3 is TGTGCCAGTATCTCCTCAGGGGTTCCCTACGAGCAGTACTTC. Translation gives CASISSGVPYEQYF.

The V gene is TRBV18, the J gene TRBJ2-1; tentatively, D is TRBD2 (6 bases). This CDR3 region has 14 residues. Germline V gene lookup returns CDR1 KGHSH and CDR2 LQKENI. Trimming shortened V by 8 bases and J by 2 bases, and 13 bases separated the two germline ends. CDR3 DNA: TGTGCCAGCAGTACCGGGACTCCCTACAATGAGCAGTTCTTC. The encoded protein is CASSTGTPYNEQFF.

V gene TRBV10-2 combines with J gene TRBJ1-1; D unresolved. The germline gives CDR1 WSHSY, CDR2 SAAADI. Trimming removed 6 bases at V and 3 bases at J, with 2 bases between. CDR3 length: 10 residues. The CDR3 here is CASRDTEAFF. The CDR3, as DNA: TGCGCCAGCAGGGACACTGAAGCTTTCTTT.